What follows are 5 T cell receptor beta chains derived from one specimen sequenced in a study of PD-1 blockade in classical Hodgkin lymphoma. With no exception, relapse followed autologous stem cell transplantation in all patients, and brentuximab vedotin exposure varied. CD4+ T cells were purified from thawed PBMCs by negative selection. Method: immunoSEQ multiplex PCR; TCRdb's copy keeps in-frame clones and lacks some. The data show just under 30,000 clones, 85% seen once. This specimen was CD4+ T cells from blood, taken at baseline. The receptors derive from a human donor with classical Hodgkin lymphoma.

V usage is TRBV5-4 and J usage is TRBJ2-7; no reliable D call. Germline loops: CDR1 SGHNT, CDR2 YYREEE (reference sequence). The length of the CDR3 is 14 residues. V dropped 2 bases and J dropped 0 bases, with 9 bases sitting between them. In nucleotides, the CDR3 is TGTGCCAGCAGCTTTCGCTCACACTCCTACGAGCAGTACTTC. It encodes CASSFRSHSYEQYF.

This clone was counted a single time. This chain connects TRBV5-4 to TRBJ2-1; 9 bases align to TRBD1. This CDR3 is built from 14 residues. Germline CDR1 is SGHNT and CDR2 is YYREEE (reference sequence). The ends lost 4 bases at V and 8 bases at J; junction bases unmatched: 7. The CDR3 sequence is CASSPGQGRDEQFF. The CDR3 DNA is TGTGCCAGCAGCCCCGGACAGGGGAGGGATGAGCAGTTCTTC. Full variable domain (missing parts from reference TRBV5-4 and TRBJ2-1): ETGVTQSPTHLIKTRGQQVTLRCSSQSGHNTVSWYQQALGQGPQFIFQYYREEENGRGNFPPRFSGLQFPNYSSELNVNALELDDSALYLCASSPGQGRDEQFFGPGTRLTVL.

The J gene is TRBJ2-4, the V gene TRBV29-1; D uncertain. The V end was cut by 5 bases, the J end by 2 bases, with 10 bases between. The germline gives CDR1 SQVTM, CDR2 ANQGSEA. The CDR3 contains 13 residues. The CDR3 sequence: CSVQTPSKNIQYF. In nucleotides, the CDR3 is TGCAGCGTTCAAACACCGTCCAAAAACATTCAGTACTTC.

The chain has TRBV10-3 and TRBJ2-7; tentative D call: TRBD2 (6 bases). Germline values: CDR1 ENHRY, CDR2 SYGVKD. CDR3 size: 12 residues. V was pared by 6 bases and J by 6 bases, with 12 bases between. CDR3 in amino acids: CAISSGDGEQYF. The DNA of the CDR3 is TGTGCCATCAGCTCGGGGGACGGCGAGCAGTACTTC.

There are a few counts of this clone. The J gene is TRBJ1-2, the V gene TRBV4-2; D unclear. V was shortened by 4 bases and J by 3 bases, with 9 bases between the two germline ends. In germline, CDR1 is LGHNA, CDR2 YNFKEQ. This CDR3 is 13 amino acids long. The CDR3 is CASSPSMDYGYTF. The CDR3 DNA is TGTGCCAGCAGCCCCTCCATGGACTATGGCTACACCTTC.